The table lists the clone carrying this TCR beta chain with a few counts. Antigen specificity is unknown. The data derive from a study of T cells after yellow fever vaccination. Notes on the study in general: It was the secondary response that reached its peak faster, day 5 versus 15, but it was weaker.

Germline V gene sequence: CDR1 DFQATT, CDR2 SNEGSKA (reference sequence). The trim removed 5 bases at V and 0 bases at J, leaving 4 bases unmatched. The CDR3 extends over 14 amino acids. 5'RACE template switching added a universal primer site and UMIs to TCR cDNA. TCRdb used MiXCR to reprocess the 5' RACE reads, holding one entry per CDR3 protein. The sample contains roughly 320,000 distinct CDR3 sequences, about 10% of which appear only once. The origin of this receptor is a man younger than 35 who received the YFV17D yellow fever vaccine. V gene TRBV20-1 combines with J gene TRBJ2-1, with 7 bases aligning to TRBD2. Source: CD4+ T cells sorted from PBMCs, taken 45 days after the yellow fever booster vaccination. The CDR3 protein is CSAGRTSSYNEQFF. CDR3 coding DNA: TGCAGTGCTGGAAGGACTAGCTCCTACAATGAGCAGTTCTTC.